A selection of T cell receptor beta chains follows, all from one sample in a study of PD-1 blockade in classical Hodgkin lymphoma. Clones were read by immunoSEQ multiplex PCR, and TCRdb kept only the in-frame ones, dropping some. There are under 20,000 clones in the sample; about four fifths occur only once, and less than 1.5% lies in the top ten. The sequenced sample consisted of CD4+ T cells from blood. The receptor set was obtained from a human donor with classical Hodgkin lymphoma. The CDR3 runs from the conserved cysteine through the conserved F or W. A row's size may be missing; if present it is once, few, many or a size class.

j_call | v_call | clone_size | cdr3_aa
TRBJ2-1 | TRBV27 | - | CASSSQGTATYNEQFF
TRBJ1-2 | TRBV27 | - | CASSETGGVNYGYTF
TRBJ2-7 | TRBV11-2 | - | CASSLARTGTALYEQYF
TRBJ1-5 | TRBV30 | - | CAWIGTGGNLRRQPQHF
TRBJ2-2 | TRBV2 | - | CASSVGQGHTGELFF
TRBJ2-7 | TRBV6-5 | - | CASQGQAYEQYF
TRBJ2-1 | TRBV5-1 | - | CASSEGTSGRVEFF
TRBJ2-5 | TRBV28 | once | CASSFIGSRETQYF
TRBJ1-1 | TRBV28 | - | CASSLSRNTEAFF
TRBJ1-2 | TRBV28 | - | CASADRVAGYTF
TRBJ2-3 | TRBV2 | - | CASRRTGSDFDTQYF
TRBJ1-1 | TRBV7-8 | - | CASSLSSGQGHTEAFF
TRBJ1-1 | TRBV27 | - | CASVPGLPGQGYSAFF
TRBJ1-2 | TRBV9 | - | CASSVDGSGPFGGYTF
TRBJ1-2 | TRBV19 | - | CASSRGTENYGYTF
TRBJ2-3 | TRBV29-1 | - | CSEGQGLSDTQYF
TRBJ1-5 | TRBV19 | - | CASSISFNQPQHF
TRBJ1-1 | TRBV11-2 | - | CASSLDSDTEAFF
TRBJ2-5 | TRBV5-1 | - | CASSLVGGPQETQYF
TRBJ2-2 | TRBV5-1 | - | CASNLRTGDVELFF
TRBJ2-3 | TRBV19 | - | CASRSPGGGGADTQYF
TRBJ1-2 | TRBV20-1 | - | CSAAGGGYTF
TRBJ2-7 | TRBV27 | - | CASSPGQGTYEQYF
TRBJ2-6 | TRBV25-1 | - | CASSEPGANVLTF
TRBJ1-5 | TRBV18 | few | CASSLDRNQPQHF
TRBJ2-3 | TRBV5-1 | - | CASSDRRAGSTDTQYF
TRBJ2-7 | TRBV9 | - | CASSPGQISSYEQYF
TRBJ1-5 | TRBV27 | - | CASSLGSNQPQHF
TRBJ1-1 | TRBV28 | - | CASSHDRAGMNTEAFF
TRBJ2-1 | TRBV7-9 | few | CASSLVAAQYNEQFF
TRBJ1-1 | TRBV5-4 | - | CASSPTLPGGAEAFF
TRBJ2-1 | TRBV5-1 | - | CASQKLAGNPHEQFF
TRBJ2-3 | TRBV2 | - | CASSVGLSTDTQYF
TRBJ2-3 | TRBV6-1 | once | CASSPPAGYVDTQYF
TRBJ2-3 | TRBV6-1 | - | CASSEVLAGTDTQYF
TRBJ2-7 | TRBV6-5 | - | CASSYSGTGPDEQYF
TRBJ2-1 | TRBV4-1 | - | CASSQSYGTSDTNEQFF
TRBJ2-2 | TRBV2 | few | CASRDRGLYTGELFF
TRBJ1-3 | TRBV15 | once | CATSRDLGGNTIYF
TRBJ2-3 | TRBV5-1 | few | CASSLVRGRVDTQYF
TRBJ2-3 | TRBV5-1 | - | CASSLRGTQRDTQYF
TRBJ1-1 | TRBV25-1 | - | CASRAAGGTEAFF
TRBJ2-7 | TRBV5-4 | - | CASSQPGRDEQYF
TRBJ1-1 | TRBV28 | - | CASTPPSPGTTNTEAFF
TRBJ2-4 | TRBV5-6 | once | CASSLWALAKNIQYF
TRBJ2-5 | TRBV5-6 | medium-sized | CASSLVWGGQETQYF
TRBJ1-1 | TRBV19 | - | CASSPRTGTRAFF
TRBJ1-1 | TRBV2 | - | CASSPIAGNTEAFF
TRBJ1-2 | TRBV29-1 | - | CSVVGATPYGYTF
TRBJ2-7 | TRBV19 | - | CASSIPEAGYEQYF
TRBJ2-7 | TRBV10-1 | - | CASSESGLGRGNYEQYF
TRBJ2-2 | TRBV29-1 | - | CSVESSTSPSGELFF
TRBJ1-2 | TRBV20-1 | - | CSAYGYTF
TRBJ1-5 | TRBV2 | - | CASRTGGGNQPQHF
TRBJ2-7 | TRBV21-1 | - | CASSPPNAHNRDRLTYEQYF
TRBJ2-1 | TRBV6-6 | - | CASQLGRTRDNEQFF
TRBJ2-7 | TRBV7-7 | once | CASSHPGGDEQYF
TRBJ2-5 | TRBV7-9 | - | CASSFLAGGKETQYF
TRBJ1-1 | TRBV11-3 | - | CASSAGLGLDTEAFF
TRBJ2-2 | TRBV19 | - | CASSRDRATGELFF